This TCR beta chain was identified during a study of blood T cell repertoires in COVID-19. Study-wide context: Some COVID-19 samples were acute and others convalescent; all came from the United States, Italy and Spain. Sample material is recorded as cDNA or gDNA derived from T cells, B-cell-depleted T cells, or PBMCs.

Original processing notes: For nucleated cells, counts were estimated from reference gene primer amplification. The assay was immunoSEQ multiplex PCR, and TCRdb's table has in-frame clones only and misses some. V and J calls and clone size come straight from that table; D and trimming were deduced from the DNA. The sample lists a few hundred thousand clones, about 85% occurring once. The CDR3 spans 14 residues. Germline assignment: CDR1 LNHDA and CDR2 SQIVND (reference sequence). V dropped 7 bases and J dropped 4; count of bases not matched to a gene: 5. The source of this sequence is a young man who had recovered from COVID-19. The specimen was peripheral blood. The chain couples TRBV19 to TRBJ2-2, with 8 bases that match TRBD2. CDR3: CASNIGGATGELFF. In nucleotides, the CDR3 is TGTGCCAGTAATATCGGGGGGGCCACCGGGGAGCTGTTTTTT.